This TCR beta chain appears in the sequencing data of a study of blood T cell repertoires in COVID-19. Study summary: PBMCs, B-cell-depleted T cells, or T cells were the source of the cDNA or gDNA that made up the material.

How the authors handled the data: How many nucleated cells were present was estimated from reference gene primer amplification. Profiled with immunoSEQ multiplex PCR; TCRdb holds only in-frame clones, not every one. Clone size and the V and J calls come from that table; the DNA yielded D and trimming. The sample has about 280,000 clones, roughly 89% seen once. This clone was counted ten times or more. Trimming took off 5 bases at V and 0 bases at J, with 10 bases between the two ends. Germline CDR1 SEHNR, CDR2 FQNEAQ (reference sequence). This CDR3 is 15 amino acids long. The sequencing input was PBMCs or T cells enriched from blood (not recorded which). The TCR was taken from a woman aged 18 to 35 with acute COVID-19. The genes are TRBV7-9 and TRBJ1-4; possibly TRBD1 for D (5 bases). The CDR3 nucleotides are TGTGCCAGCAGCCCGACAGCTGCAACTAATGAAAAACTGTTTTTT. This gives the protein CASSPTAATNEKLFF. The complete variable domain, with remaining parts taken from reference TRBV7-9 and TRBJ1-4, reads DTGVSQNPRHKITKRGQNVTFRCDPISEHNRLYWYRQTLGQGPEFLTYFQNEAQLEKSRLLSDRFSAERPKGSFSTLEIQRTEQGDSAMYLCASSPTAATNEKLFFGSGTQLSVL.